One T cell receptor (beta chain) is described in this entry. This clonotype has at least ten counts. Its antigen remains undetermined. The sample holds no much larger clone one base away, and base qualities are not on file. Genomic DNA served as template for TCR beta VDJ combination and CDR3 sequence profiling. TCR repertoire sequencing was run on an Illumina HiSeq 2000. The published analysis was carried out like this. TRBV/TRBJ rearrangement plots, CDR3 size and DJ length profiles, and Simpson's diversity index were used to evaluate the repertoires. Whichever DNA sequence was most abundant in the deep sequencing data was defined as the immunodominant clone. CDR3 amino acid sequences were checked for sharing across subjects and were also compared against the VDJdb database and published repertoires. The raw public reads went through TCRdb reprocessing: fastp at Q25, MiXCR clone calling, in-frame beta chains kept. Records with the same CDR3 protein are collapsed into one entry carrying the most frequent genes and DNA. These V and J calls derive from TCRdb rather than the authors' analysis. The sample profile shows 150,000 to 200,000 distinct CDR3 sequences; under 75% of them were found once. 45% of the sample is in the top ten clones.

V and J lose 4 bases and 4 bases, and a span of 8 bases separates them. The germline V gene (reference sequence) gives CDR1 as LNHDA and CDR2 as SQIVND. From its cysteine to its phenylalanine, the CDR3 spans 13 amino acids. The sequence is cut down to CDR3 DNA, 39 bases in frame from base 1. The data are from a study of CD8+CD57+ T cells in acquired aplastic anemia (dated by TCRdb to between 2017 and 2018). As for the study more broadly: Extracted DNA from sorted CD4+ and CD8+ cells averaged around 2.9 ug, ranging from about 0.18 to 27.4 ug. An average of approximately 10 million reads for CD4+ cells and 11.0 million reads for CD8+ cells was obtained from healthy donor samples.

In the study, sorted CD4+ and CD8+ blood T cells from patients with severe aplastic anemia and from healthy subjects underwent deep sequencing of TCR repertoires. Ficoll-Paque density gradient centrifugation was used to isolate peripheral blood mononuclear cells. CD4+ and CD8+ T cells were sorted by FACS or magnetic beads before DNA extraction. General conclusions and limits of the study: Around 31 CD8+ CDR3 sequences were shared between patients and controls but appeared highly expressed in patients and within their immunodominant clones. No significant difference in CD8+ Simpson's diversity was found between patients and healthy controls (P=0.060).

The receptor was derived from a human donor in good health. The sequence is built from TRBV19 and TRBJ2-1, and the D gene may be TRBD2, 5 bases matching. Sequenced sample: sorted CD4+, CD8+, or CD8+CD57+ T cells (not recorded which) from PBMCs. This receptor carries the CDR3 CASSTLAYNEQFF. The DNA sequence is as follows: TGTGCCAGTAGTACCCTAGCATACAATGAGCAGTTCTTC. Full variable domain (CDR3 extended with the reference TRBV19 and TRBJ2-1 proteins): DGGITQSPKYLFRKEGQNVTLSCEQNLNHDAMYWYRQDPGQGLRLIYYSQIVNDFQKGDIAEGYSVSREKKESFPLTVTSAQKNPTAFYLCASSTLAYNEQFFGPGTRLTVL.